The 4 T cell receptor beta chains reported below all come from one sample, sequenced in a study of cytomegalovirus exposure and HLA in healthy donors. Primers: 60 Vbeta forward and 13 Jbeta reverse. Data came from immunoSEQ multiplex PCR; TCRdb stores just in-frame clones and leaves some out. The repertoire table contains 140,000 to 150,000 clones. The sequencing sample was made of PBMCs. These receptors were obtained from a male donor in good health and CMV-seronegative.

The J gene is TRBJ2-1, the V gene TRBV19; TRBD2 agrees at 11 bases. Germline CDR1 and CDR2: LNHDA and SQIVND (reference sequence). The CDR3 runs to 17 residues. V was clipped by 6 bases and J by 7 bases; unmatched bases: 14. Here the CDR3 reads CASSPEASGRRGNEQFF. As DNA, the CDR3 is TGTGCCAGTAGCCCGGAGGCTAGCGGGAGGCGGGGGAATGAGCAGTTCTTC.

V and J are TRBV10-3 and TRBJ1-2; D is ambiguous. In germline, CDR1 is ENHRY, CDR2 SYGVKD. This CDR3 has 14 residues. V lost 4 bases, J lost 6 bases, and 15 bases lay in between. CDR3 in amino acids: CAISGTPFDNGYTF. The CDR3 coding sequence is TGTGCCATCAGTGGGACTCCCTTTGACAATGGCTACACCTTC.

The chain combines TRBV7-9 with TRBJ2-7, with D perhaps TRBD1 (6 bases). The CDR3 loop spans 13 amino acids. Germline CDR1 SEHNR, CDR2 FQNEAQ (reference sequence). V shed 5 bases and J shed 0 bases, with 8 bases lying between them. The CDR3 region is CASSPRGSYEQYF. The CDR3 DNA follows: TGTGCCAGCAGCCCCAGGGGCTCCTACGAGCAGTACTTC.

The genes are TRBV18 and TRBJ1-1; maybe TRBD1 (6 bases). CDR1 KGHSH and CDR2 LQKENI come from the germline V gene. Between the trimmed V and J ends, which lost 2 bases and 0 bases, there was a span of 10 bases. The CDR3 length is 15 residues. The CDR3 loop reads CASSPAGAMNTEAFF. Here the CDR3 DNA reads TGTGCCAGCTCACCAGCGGGGGCTATGAACACTGAAGCTTTCTTT.